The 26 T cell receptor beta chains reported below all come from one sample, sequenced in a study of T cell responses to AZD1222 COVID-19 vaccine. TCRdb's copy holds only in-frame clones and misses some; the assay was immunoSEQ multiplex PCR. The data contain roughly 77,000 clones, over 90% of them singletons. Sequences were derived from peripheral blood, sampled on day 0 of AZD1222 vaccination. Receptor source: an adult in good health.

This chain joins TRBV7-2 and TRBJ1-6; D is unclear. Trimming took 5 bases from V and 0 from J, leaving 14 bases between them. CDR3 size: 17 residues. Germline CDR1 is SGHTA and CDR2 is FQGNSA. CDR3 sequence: CASSPWTGDSYNSPLHF. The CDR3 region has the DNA TGTGCCAGCAGCCCCTGGACCGGGGACTCCTATAATTCACCCCTCCACTTT.

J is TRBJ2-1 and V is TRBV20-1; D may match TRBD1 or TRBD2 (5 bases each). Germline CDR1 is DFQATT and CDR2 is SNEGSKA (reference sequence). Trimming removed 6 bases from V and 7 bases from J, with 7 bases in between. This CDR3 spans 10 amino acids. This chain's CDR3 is CSAGENEQFF. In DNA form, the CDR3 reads TGCAGTGCAGGGGAGAATGAGCAGTTCTTC.

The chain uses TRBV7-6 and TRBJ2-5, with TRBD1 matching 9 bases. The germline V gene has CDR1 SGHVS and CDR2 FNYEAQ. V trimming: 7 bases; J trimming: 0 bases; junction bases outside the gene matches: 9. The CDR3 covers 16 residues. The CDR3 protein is CASTARTGAYQETQYF. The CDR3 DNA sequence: TGTGCCAGCACCGCCCGGACAGGGGCGTACCAAGAGACCCAGTACTTC.

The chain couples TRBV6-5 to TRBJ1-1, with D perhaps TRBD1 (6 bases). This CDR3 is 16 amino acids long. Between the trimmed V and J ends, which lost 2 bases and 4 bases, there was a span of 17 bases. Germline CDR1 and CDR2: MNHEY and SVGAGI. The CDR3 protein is CASSYAGGADGTEAFF. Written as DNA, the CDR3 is TGTGCCAGCAGTTACGCGGGGGGCGCAGACGGCACTGAAGCTTTCTTT.

The CDR3 spells CASSQGIVETQYF. In DNA form, the CDR3 reads TGTGCCAGCAGCCAAGGGATCGTCGAGACCCAGTACTTC. This chain uses TRBV3-1 (or the pseudogene TRBV3-2) with TRBJ2-5; D call uncertain. The V end was cut by 1 base, the J end by 5 bases, with 8 bases between. Germline V lookup: CDR1 LGHDT, CDR2 YNNKEL (reference sequence). CDR3 length equals 13 residues.

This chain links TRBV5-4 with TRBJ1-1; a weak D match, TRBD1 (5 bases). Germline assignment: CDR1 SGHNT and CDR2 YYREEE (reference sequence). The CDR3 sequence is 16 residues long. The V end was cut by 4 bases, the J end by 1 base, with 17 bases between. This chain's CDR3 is CASSPRGAGANTEAFF. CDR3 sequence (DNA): TGTGCCAGCAGCCCACGTGGTGCTGGGGCGAACACTGAAGCTTTCTTT. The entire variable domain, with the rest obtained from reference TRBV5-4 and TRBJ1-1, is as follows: ETGVTQSPTHLIKTRGQQVTLRCSSQSGHNTVSWYQQALGQGPQFIFQYYREEENGRGNFPPRFSGLQFPNYSSELNVNALELDDSALYLCASSPRGAGANTEAFFGQGTRLTVV.

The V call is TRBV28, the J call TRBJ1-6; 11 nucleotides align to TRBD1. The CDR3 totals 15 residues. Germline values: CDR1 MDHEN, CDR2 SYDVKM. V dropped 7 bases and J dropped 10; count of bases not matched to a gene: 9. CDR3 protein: CASNLRGTGGSPLHF. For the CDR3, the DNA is TGTGCCAGCAACCTAAGAGGGACAGGGGGGTCACCCCTCCACTTT.

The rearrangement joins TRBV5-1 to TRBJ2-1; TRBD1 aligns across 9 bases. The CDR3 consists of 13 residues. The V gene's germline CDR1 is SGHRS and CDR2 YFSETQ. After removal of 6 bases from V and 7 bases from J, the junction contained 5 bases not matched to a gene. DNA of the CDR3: TGCGCCAGCATGGGACAGGGTCTAAATGAGCAGTTCTTC. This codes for CASMGQGLNEQFF.

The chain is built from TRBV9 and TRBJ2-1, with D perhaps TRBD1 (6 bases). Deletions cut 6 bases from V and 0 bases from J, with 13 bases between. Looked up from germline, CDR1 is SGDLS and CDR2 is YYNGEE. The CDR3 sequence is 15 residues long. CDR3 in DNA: TGTGCCAGCAACCGAGAGGGGGTCTCCTACAATGAGCAGTTCTTC. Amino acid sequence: CASNREGVSYNEQFF.

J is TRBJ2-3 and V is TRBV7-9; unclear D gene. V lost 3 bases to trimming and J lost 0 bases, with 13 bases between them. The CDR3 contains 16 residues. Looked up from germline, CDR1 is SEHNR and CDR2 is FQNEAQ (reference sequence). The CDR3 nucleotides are TGTGCCAGCAGCTTTCAGTACACAACTAGCACAGATACGCAGTATTTT. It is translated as CASSFQYTTSTDTQYF.

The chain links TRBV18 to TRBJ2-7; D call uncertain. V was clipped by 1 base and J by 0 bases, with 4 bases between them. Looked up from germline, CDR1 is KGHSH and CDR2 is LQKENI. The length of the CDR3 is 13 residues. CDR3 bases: TGTGCCAGCTCACCACAGGGCTCCTACGAGCAGTACTTC. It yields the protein CASSPQGSYEQYF.

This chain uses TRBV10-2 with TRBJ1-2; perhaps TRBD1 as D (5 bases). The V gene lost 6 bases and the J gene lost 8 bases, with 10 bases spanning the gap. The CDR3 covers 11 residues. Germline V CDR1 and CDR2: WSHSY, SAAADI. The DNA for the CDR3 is TGCGCCAGCAGCCTCGAGGGGGGCTACACCTTC. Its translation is CASSLEGGYTF.

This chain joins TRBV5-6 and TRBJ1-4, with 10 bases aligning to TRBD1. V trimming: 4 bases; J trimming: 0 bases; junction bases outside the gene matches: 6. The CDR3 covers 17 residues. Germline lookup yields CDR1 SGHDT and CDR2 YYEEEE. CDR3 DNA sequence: TGTGCCAGCAGCAAGCCGGGACAGGGGCCAACTAATGAAAAACTGTTTTTT. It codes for CASSKPGQGPTNEKLFF.

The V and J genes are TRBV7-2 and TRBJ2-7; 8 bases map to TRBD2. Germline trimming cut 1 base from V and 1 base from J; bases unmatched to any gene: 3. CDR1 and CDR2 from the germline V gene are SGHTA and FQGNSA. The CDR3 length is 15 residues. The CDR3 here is CASSLDGGGSYEQYF. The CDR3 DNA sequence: TGTGCCAGCAGCTTAGATGGCGGGGGGTCCTACGAGCAGTACTTC.

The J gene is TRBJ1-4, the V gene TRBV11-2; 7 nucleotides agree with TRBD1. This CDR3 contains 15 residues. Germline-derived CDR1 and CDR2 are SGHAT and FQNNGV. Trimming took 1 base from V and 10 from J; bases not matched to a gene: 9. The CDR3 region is CASSLGVEQGGKLFF. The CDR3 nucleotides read TGTGCCAGCAGCTTAGGGGTAGAGCAGGGGGGAAAACTGTTTTTT.

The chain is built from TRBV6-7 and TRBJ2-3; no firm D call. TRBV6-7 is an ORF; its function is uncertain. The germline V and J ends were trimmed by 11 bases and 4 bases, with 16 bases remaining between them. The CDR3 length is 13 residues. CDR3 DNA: TGTGCCCCACCCTGGGCAGGCCCAGATACGCAGTATTTT. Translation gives CAPPWAGPDTQYF.

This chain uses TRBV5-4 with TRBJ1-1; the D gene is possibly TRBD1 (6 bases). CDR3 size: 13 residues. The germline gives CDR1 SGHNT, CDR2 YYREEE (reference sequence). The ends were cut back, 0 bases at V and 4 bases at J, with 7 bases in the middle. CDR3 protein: CASSLAGATEAFF. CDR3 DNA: TGTGCCAGCAGCTTGGCAGGGGCCACTGAAGCTTTCTTT.

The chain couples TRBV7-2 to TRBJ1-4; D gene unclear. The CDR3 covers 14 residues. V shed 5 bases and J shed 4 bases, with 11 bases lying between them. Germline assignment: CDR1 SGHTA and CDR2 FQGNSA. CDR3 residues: CASSPGLINEKLFF. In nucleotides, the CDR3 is TGTGCCAGCAGCCCTGGACTGATTAATGAAAAACTGTTTTTT.

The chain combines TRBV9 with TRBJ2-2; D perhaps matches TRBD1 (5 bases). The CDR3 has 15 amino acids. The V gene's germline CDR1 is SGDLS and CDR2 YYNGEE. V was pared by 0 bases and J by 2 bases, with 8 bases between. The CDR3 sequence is CASSVARANTGELFF. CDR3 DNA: TGTGCCAGCAGCGTAGCCAGGGCTAACACCGGGGAGCTGTTTTTT.

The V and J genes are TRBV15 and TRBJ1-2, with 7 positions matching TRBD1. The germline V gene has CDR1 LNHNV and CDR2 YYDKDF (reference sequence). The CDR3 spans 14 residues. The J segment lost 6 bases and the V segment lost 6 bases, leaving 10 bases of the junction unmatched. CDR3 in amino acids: CATRTTGTVNGYTF. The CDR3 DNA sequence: TGTGCCACCAGAACCACCGGGACAGTTAATGGCTACACCTTC.

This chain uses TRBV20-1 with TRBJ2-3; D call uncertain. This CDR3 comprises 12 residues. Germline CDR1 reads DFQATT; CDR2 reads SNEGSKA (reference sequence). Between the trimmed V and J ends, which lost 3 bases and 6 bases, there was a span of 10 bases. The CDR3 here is CSASTVGDTQYF. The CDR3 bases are TGCAGTGCTAGTACGGTTGGGGATACGCAGTATTTT.

The CDR3 nucleotides are TGTGCCACCAGCAGAGATCGGGGACAGGGGGGCTACGAGCAGTACTTC. This codes for CATSRDRGQGGYEQYF. The chain combines TRBV15 with TRBJ2-7, with 11 bases matching TRBD1. The length of the CDR3 is 16 residues. The ends lost 0 bases at V and 3 bases at J; junction bases unmatched: 4. CDR1 and CDR2 from the germline V gene are LNHNV and YYDKDF (reference sequence).

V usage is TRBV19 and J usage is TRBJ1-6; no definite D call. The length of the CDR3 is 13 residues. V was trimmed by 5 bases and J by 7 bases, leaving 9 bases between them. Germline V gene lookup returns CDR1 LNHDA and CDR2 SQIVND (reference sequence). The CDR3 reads CASSYNVNSPLHF. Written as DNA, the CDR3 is TGTGCCAGTAGTTACAACGTCAATTCACCCCTCCACTTT.

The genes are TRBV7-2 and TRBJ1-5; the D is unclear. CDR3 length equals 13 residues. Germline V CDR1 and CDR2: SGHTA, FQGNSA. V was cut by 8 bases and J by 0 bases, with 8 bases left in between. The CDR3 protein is CASGAYSNQPQHF. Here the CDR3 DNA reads TGTGCCAGCGGCGCATATAGCAATCAGCCCCAGCATTTT.

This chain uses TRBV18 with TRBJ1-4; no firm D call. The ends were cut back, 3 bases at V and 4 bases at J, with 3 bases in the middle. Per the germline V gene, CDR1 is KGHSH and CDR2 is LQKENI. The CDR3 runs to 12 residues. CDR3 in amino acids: CASSPGNEKLFF. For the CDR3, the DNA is TGTGCCAGCTCACCTGGTAATGAAAAACTGTTTTTT.

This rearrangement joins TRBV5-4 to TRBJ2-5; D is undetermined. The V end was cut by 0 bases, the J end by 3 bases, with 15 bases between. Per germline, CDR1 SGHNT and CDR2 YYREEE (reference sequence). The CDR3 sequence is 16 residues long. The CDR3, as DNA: TGTGCCAGCAGCTTGGGTGGAATTGAGTGGGAAGAGACCCAGTACTTC. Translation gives CASSLGGIEWEETQYF.